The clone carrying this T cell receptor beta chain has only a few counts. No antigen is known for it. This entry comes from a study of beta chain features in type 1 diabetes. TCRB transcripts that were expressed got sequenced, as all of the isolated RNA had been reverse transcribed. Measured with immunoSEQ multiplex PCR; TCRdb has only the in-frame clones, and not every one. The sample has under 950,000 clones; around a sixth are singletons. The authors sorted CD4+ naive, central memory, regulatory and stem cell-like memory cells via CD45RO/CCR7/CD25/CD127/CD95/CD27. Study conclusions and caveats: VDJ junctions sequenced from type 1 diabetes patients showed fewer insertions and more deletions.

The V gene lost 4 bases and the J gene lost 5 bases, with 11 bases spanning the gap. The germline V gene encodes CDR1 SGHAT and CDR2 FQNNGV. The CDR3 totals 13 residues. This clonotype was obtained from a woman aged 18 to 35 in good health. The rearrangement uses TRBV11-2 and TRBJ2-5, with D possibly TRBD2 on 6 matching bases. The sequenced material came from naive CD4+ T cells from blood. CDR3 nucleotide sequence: TGTGCCAGCAGCTCGGGGGAAGAGGAGACCCAGTACTTC. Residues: CASSSGEEETQYF.